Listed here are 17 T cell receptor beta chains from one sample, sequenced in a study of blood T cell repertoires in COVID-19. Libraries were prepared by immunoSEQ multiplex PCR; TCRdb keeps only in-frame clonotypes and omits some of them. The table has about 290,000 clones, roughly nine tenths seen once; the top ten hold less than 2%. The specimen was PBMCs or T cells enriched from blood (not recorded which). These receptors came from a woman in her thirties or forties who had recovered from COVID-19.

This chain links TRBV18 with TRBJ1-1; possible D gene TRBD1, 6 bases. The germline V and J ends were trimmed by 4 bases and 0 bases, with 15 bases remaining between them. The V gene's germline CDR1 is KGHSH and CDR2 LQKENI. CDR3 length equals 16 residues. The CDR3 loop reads CASSLEGGIMNTEAFF. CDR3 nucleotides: TGTGCCAGCTCACTCGAAGGGGGAATAATGAACACTGAAGCTTTCTTT.

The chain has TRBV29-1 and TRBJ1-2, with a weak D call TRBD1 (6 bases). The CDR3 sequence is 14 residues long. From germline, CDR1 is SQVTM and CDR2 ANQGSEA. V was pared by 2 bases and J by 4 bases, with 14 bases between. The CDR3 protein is CSVESGQGSYGYTF. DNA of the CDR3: TGCAGCGTTGAAAGTGGGCAGGGGTCCTATGGCTACACCTTC.

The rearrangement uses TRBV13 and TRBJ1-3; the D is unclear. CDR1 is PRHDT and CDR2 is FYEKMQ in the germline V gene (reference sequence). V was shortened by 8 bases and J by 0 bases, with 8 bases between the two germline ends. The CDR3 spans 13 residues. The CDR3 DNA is TGTGCCAGCGGGCTTTCCTCTGGAAACACCATATATTTT. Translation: CASGLSSGNTIYF.

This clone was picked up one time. The CDR3 here is CASRRTGGRETQYF. DNA for the CDR3: TGTGCCAGCAGGAGGACAGGGGGCAGAGAGACCCAGTACTTC. The chain joins TRBV7-9 to TRBJ2-5; 11 bases agree with TRBD1. CDR1 is SEHNR and CDR2 is FQNEAQ in the germline V gene (reference sequence). The CDR3 extends over 14 amino acids. Trimming took 6 bases from V and 4 from J; bases not matched to a gene: 4.

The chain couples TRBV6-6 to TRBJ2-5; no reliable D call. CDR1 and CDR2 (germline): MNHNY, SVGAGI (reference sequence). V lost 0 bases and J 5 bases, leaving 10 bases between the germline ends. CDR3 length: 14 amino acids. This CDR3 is CASSYSSARETQYF. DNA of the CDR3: TGTGCCAGCAGTTACTCGTCCGCTCGGGAGACCCAGTACTTC.

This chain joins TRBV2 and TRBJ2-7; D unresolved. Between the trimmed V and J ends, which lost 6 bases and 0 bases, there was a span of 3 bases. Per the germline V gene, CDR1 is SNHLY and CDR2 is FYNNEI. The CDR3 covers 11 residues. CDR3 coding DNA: TGTGCCAGCAGACTCTCCTACGAGCAGTACTTC. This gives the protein CASRLSYEQYF.

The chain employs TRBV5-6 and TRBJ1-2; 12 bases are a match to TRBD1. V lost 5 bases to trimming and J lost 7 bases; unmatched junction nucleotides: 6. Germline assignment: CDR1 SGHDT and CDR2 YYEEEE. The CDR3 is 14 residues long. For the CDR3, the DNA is TGTGCCAGCAGTCTGGGACAGGGGGCGCCTGGCTACACCTTC. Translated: CASSLGQGAPGYTF. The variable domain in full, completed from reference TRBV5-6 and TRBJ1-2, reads DAGVTQSPTHLIKTRGQQVTLRCSPKSGHDTVSWYQQALGQGPQFIFQYYEEEERQRGNFPDRFSGHQFPNYSSELNVNALLLGDSALYLCASSLGQGAPGYTFGSGTRLTVV.

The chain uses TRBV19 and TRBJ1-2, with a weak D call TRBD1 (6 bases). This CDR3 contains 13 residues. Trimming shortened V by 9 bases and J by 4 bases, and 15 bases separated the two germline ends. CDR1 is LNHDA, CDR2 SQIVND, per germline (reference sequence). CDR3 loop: CASHSGVSYGYTF. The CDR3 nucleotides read TGTGCCAGCCACTCAGGGGTTAGCTATGGCTACACCTTC.

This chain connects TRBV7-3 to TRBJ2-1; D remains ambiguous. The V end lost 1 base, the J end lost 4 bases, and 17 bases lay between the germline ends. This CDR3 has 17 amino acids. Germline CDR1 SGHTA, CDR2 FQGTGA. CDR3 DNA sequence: TGTGCCAGCAGCTTAAGGCCGGGTTCCCAGTATTACAATGAGCAGTTCTTC. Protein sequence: CASSLRPGSQYYNEQFF.

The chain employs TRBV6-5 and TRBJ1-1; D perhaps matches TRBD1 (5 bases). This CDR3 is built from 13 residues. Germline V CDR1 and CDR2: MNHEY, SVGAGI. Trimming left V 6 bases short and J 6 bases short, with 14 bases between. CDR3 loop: CASRSQGGAEAFF. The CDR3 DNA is TGTGCCAGCAGATCCCAGGGAGGAGCTGAAGCTTTCTTT.

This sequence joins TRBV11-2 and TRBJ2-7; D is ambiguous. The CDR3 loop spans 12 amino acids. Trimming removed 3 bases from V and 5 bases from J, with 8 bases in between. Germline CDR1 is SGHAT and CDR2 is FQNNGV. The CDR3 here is CASSFYRDEQYF. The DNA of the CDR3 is TGTGCCAGCAGCTTTTACAGAGACGAGCAGTACTTC.

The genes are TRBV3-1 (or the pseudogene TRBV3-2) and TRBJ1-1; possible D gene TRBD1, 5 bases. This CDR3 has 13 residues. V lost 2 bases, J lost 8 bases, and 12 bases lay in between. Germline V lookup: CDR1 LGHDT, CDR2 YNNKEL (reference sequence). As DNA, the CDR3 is TGTGCCAGCAGCCAAACGAACAGGTTGGAAGCTTTCTTT. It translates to CASSQTNRLEAFF.

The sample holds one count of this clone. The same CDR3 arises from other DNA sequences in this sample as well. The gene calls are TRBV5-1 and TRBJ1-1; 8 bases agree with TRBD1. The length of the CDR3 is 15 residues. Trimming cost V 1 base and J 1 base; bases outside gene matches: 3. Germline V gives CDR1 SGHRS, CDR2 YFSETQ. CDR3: CASSLPGTGNTEAFF. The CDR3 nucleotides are TGCGCCAGCAGCTTGCCCGGGACAGGGAACACTGAAGCTTTCTTT.

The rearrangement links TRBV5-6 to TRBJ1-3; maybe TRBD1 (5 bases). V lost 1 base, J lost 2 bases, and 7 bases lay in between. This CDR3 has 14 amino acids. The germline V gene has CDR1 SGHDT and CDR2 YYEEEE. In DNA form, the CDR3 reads TGTGCCAGCAGCTTGTGGGGCCCTGGAAACACCATATATTTT. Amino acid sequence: CASSLWGPGNTIYF.

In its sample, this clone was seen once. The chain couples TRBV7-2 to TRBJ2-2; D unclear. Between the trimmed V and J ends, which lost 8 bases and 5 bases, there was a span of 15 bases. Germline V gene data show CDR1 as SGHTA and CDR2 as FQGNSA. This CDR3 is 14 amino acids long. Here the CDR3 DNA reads TGTGCCAGCGTCGCGACACCCGGAACCGGGGAGCTGTTTTTT. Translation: CASVATPGTGELFF.

CDR3 DNA: TGTGCCAGTAGTATGGCGAGACAGGGGGGACAGCCCCAGCATTTT. Its protein is CASSMARQGGQPQHF. The V and J genes are TRBV19 and TRBJ1-5, with 9 positions matching TRBD1. This CDR3 has 15 residues. With V trimmed by 3 bases and J by 7 bases, 7 bases remained unmatched. Per germline, CDR1 LNHDA and CDR2 SQIVND (reference sequence).

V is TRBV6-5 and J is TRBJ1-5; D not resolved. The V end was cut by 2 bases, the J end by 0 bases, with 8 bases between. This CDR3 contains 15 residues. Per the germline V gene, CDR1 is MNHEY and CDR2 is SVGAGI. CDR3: CASSYLGNSNQPQHF. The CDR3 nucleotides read TGTGCCAGCAGTTACCTCGGGAATAGCAATCAGCCCCAGCATTTT.